This is a list of T cell receptor beta chains from one sample in a study of blood T cell repertoires in COVID-19. The assay was immunoSEQ multiplex PCR, and TCRdb's table has in-frame clones only and misses some. The sample includes 78,000 or so clones, around nine tenths seen only once; the top ten take roughly 5%. The sequenced sample consisted of peripheral blood. The receptors derive from a man aged 45-60 years with active or convalescent COVID-19. CDR3s include the opening cysteine and the closing phenylalanine or tryptophan. Each record gives: V gene, clone size, J gene, D gene, CDR3 protein, CDR3 DNA. A D gene is named only where the DNA matches it firmly. Clone size is shown for a subset of rows, as once, few, many or a class of expanded clone.

>TRBV6-2/TRBV6-3|NA|TRBJ2-2|TRBD2
CASRWGGAGELFF
TGTGCCAGCCGTTGGGGGGGGGCCGGGGAGCTGTTTTTT
>TRBV19|NA|TRBJ1-6|TRBD1
CASRTGGNSPLHF
TGTGCCAGTCGGACAGGGGGAAATTCACCCCTCCACTTT
>TRBV3-1/TRBV3-2|NA|TRBJ1-3|NA
CASSQDQAGDTSGNTIYF
TGTGCCAGCAGCCAAGATCAAGCGGGGGACACATCAGGAAACACCATATATTTT
>TRBV7-2|NA|TRBJ2-7|TRBD2
CASSLTSGVTYEQYF
TGTGCCAGCAGCCTCACTAGCGGGGTAACTTACGAGCAGTACTTC
>TRBV7-2|once|TRBJ2-6|TRBD2
CASSLPLAVISGANVLTF
TGTGCCAGCAGCTTGCCACTAGCGGTGATCTCTGGGGCCAACGTCCTGACTTTC
>TRBV6-2/TRBV6-3|NA|TRBJ2-1|NA
CASSPPTGLGEQFF
TGTGCCAGCAGTCCCCCCACCGGGTTGGGTGAGCAGTTCTTC
>TRBV19|NA|TRBJ2-1|NA
CASSMGTGTAGNEQFF
TGTGCCAGTAGTATGGGGACCGGGACAGCGGGCAATGAGCAGTTCTTC
>TRBV5-6|few|TRBJ2-7|NA
CASSLAGADEQYF
TGTGCCAGCAGCTTGGCAGGGGCGGACGAGCAGTACTTC
>TRBV4-2|once|TRBJ1-4|NA
CASSQVRSGTSTNEKLFF
TGTGCCAGCAGCCAAGTACGGTCGGGGACTTCAACTAATGAAAAACTGTTTTTT
>TRBV5-1|NA|TRBJ2-2|TRBD2
CASSFLGAGGLNTGELFF
TGCGCCAGCAGCTTCTTGGGAGCGGGGGGCCTGAACACCGGGGAGCTGTTTTTT
>TRBV10-3|NA|TRBJ2-1|TRBD1
CAIRGTGKNEQFF
TGTGCCATCAGAGGGACAGGGAAGAATGAGCAGTTCTTC
>TRBV7-9|NA|TRBJ2-5|TRBD2
CASSLLAGGTQYF
TGTGCCAGCAGCTTACTGGCGGGGGGGACCCAGTACTTC
>TRBV25-1|NA|TRBJ1-2|NA
CASSELGVRANYGYTF
TGTGCCAGCAGTGAATTAGGGGTTAGGGCTAACTATGGCTACACCTTC
>TRBV7-2|NA|TRBJ1-6|NA
CASSSREGRSPLHF
TGTGCCAGCAGCTCCCGGGAGGGGCGTTCACCCCTCCACTTT
>TRBV7-9|NA|TRBJ1-1|TRBD1
CASSPRGTVGGTEAFF
TGTGCCAGCAGCCCGAGGGGGACAGTTGGTGGAACTGAAGCTTTCTTT
>TRBV30|NA|TRBJ1-4|TRBD1
CAWSVTGVANEKLFF
TGTGCCTGGAGTGTAACAGGGGTGGCTAATGAAAAACTGTTTTTT
>TRBV9|once|TRBJ2-7|NA
CASRSRDITYEQYF
TGTGCCAGCAGGTCCCGGGACATCACCTACGAGCAGTACTTC
>TRBV18|NA|TRBJ1-5|NA
CASSPPGLSNQPQHF
TGTGCCAGCTCACCACCGGGCCTTAGCAATCAGCCCCAGCATTTT
>TRBV6-5|NA|TRBJ1-2|NA
CASTLSGINYGYTF
TGTGCCAGCACCCTCTCGGGGATTAACTATGGCTACACCTTC
>TRBV7-2|NA|TRBJ2-7|TRBD1
CASSSYTGGERKQYF
TGTGCCAGCAGCTCATACACAGGGGGCGAGCGGAAGCAGTACTTC
>TRBV28|NA|TRBJ1-6|TRBD1
CASLGQGNSPLHF
TGTGCCAGCCTGGGACAGGGCAATTCACCCCTCCACTTT
>TRBV24-1|NA|TRBJ1-2|NA
CATSDGASQTNYGYTF
TGTGCCACCAGTGATGGGGCCAGTCAAACTAACTATGGCTACACCTTC
>TRBV2|NA|TRBJ2-7|TRBD2
CASNGGEPSYEQYF
TGTGCCAGCAATGGGGGGGAGCCCTCCTACGAGCAGTACTTC
>TRBV19|once|TRBJ1-5|NA
CASNSPPGDNQPQHF
TGTGCCAGTAACTCACCCCCAGGGGACAATCAGCCCCAGCATTTT
>TRBV24-1|NA|TRBJ2-1|TRBD1
CATSAMTGVSYNEQFF
TGTGCCACCAGTGCAATGACAGGGGTTTCCTACAATGAGCAGTTCTTC
>TRBV10-3|NA|TRBJ2-3|TRBD1
CAISDKGATDTQYF
TGTGCCATCAGTGACAAGGGGGCCACAGATACGCAGTATTTT
>TRBV18|NA|TRBJ1-6|NA
CASSPSGTLEGSPLHF
TGTGCCAGCTCACCCTCCGGGACTTTAGAGGGTTCACCCCTCCACTTT
>TRBV7-8|NA|TRBJ2-5|TRBD1
CASSLDRGERETQYF
TGTGCCAGCAGCTTAGACAGGGGAGAGCGGGAGACCCAGTACTTC
>TRBV7-9|NA|TRBJ1-5|NA
CASSPTAGQPQHF
TGTGCCAGCAGTCCGACAGCGGGTCAGCCCCAGCATTTT
>TRBV6-5|NA|TRBJ1-2|NA
CASSPLLSRYGYTF
TGTGCCAGCAGTCCCCTACTATCCCGGTATGGCTACACCTTC
>TRBV4-3|once|TRBJ2-1|TRBD1
CASSQSGTGVGPYNEQFF
TGCGCCAGCAGCCAATCCGGGACAGGGGTTGGCCCCTACAATGAGCAGTTCTTC
>TRBV5-1|NA|TRBJ2-5|NA
CASSVGRGEETQYF
TGCGCCAGCAGCGTAGGCAGGGGGGAGGAGACCCAGTACTTC
>TRBV25-1|few|TRBJ2-3|NA
CASSEWSGDTQYF
TGTGCCAGCAGTGAATGGAGCGGAGATACGCAGTATTTT
>TRBV25-1|NA|TRBJ2-1|TRBD2
CASSPRTSSYNEQFF
TGTGCCAGCAGTCCTCGGACTAGCTCCTACAATGAGCAGTTCTTC
>TRBV5-1|NA|TRBJ2-1|TRBD1
CASSGGFGQGKDNEQFF
TGCGCCAGCAGCGGGGGATTCGGACAGGGGAAGGACAATGAGCAGTTCTTC
>TRBV24-1|NA|TRBJ2-5|TRBD2
CATSDFPTSGQETQYF
TGTGCCACCAGTGATTTTCCGACTAGCGGCCAAGAGACCCAGTACTTC
>TRBV2|few|TRBJ1-6|TRBD1
CASSEVAGGTGADSPLHF
TGTGCCAGCAGTGAAGTGGCAGGGGGAACCGGCGCGGATTCACCCCTCCACTTT
>TRBV5-1|NA|TRBJ2-5|TRBD2
CASSDLAGGRHGQYF
TGCGCCAGCAGCGACCTAGCGGGGGGTCGCCACGGCCAGTACTTC
>TRBV2|NA|TRBJ1-1|NA
CASSSDRPSDYTEAFF
TGTGCCAGCAGTTCAGACAGGCCCTCCGACTACACTGAAGCTTTCTTT
>TRBV5-6|NA|TRBJ2-5|NA
CASSFTAETQYF
TGTGCCAGCAGCTTTACTGCCGAGACCCAGTACTTC
>TRBV19|NA|TRBJ2-3|NA
CASSQRRPGHPADTQYF
TGTGCCAGTAGCCAAAGGAGGCCGGGACATCCGGCAGATACGCAGTATTTT
>TRBV28|NA|TRBJ1-1|NA
CASSQQGKAFF
TGTGCCAGCAGTCAACAGGGCAAAGCTTTCTTT
>TRBV7-9|NA|TRBJ2-3|TRBD2
CASSPGLAETDTQYF
TGTGCCAGCAGCCCGGGACTAGCGGAAACAGATACGCAGTATTTT
>TRBV28|NA|TRBJ1-2|NA
CASSSSGGLPNYGYTF
NA
>TRBV28|once|TRBJ1-4|TRBD1
CASSAPRQGPTNEKLFF
TGTGCCAGCAGTGCACCTAGACAGGGGCCAACTAATGAAAAACTGTTTTTT
>TRBV19|few|TRBJ1-5|TRBD1
CAVGQGVDQPQHF
TGTGCCGTGGGACAGGGGGTGGATCAGCCCCAGCATTTT
>TRBV7-7|once|TRBJ2-1|TRBD1
CASSHGTGGNNEQFF
TGTGCCAGCAGCCATGGGACAGGGGGCAACAATGAGCAGTTCTTC
>TRBV2|NA|TRBJ2-2|NA
CASSALASGTGELFF
TGTGCCAGCAGTGCGCTAGCGTCAGGCACCGGGGAGCTGTTTTTT
>TRBV7-2|NA|TRBJ2-5|NA
CASIPSRGQETQYF
TGTGCCAGCATTCCCTCACGCGGCCAAGAGACCCAGTACTTC
>TRBV7-7|NA|TRBJ2-2|NA
CASSLGWGDTGELFF
TGTGCCAGCAGCTTGGGCTGGGGAGATACCGGGGAGCTGTTTTTT
>TRBV28|NA|TRBJ2-2|NA
CASIRGPKTGELFF
TGTGCCAGCATCAGGGGACCAAAGACCGGGGAGCTGTTTTTT
>TRBV30|NA|TRBJ2-7|NA
CAWSGAYEQYF
TGTGCCTGGAGTGGAGCCTACGAGCAGTACTTC
>TRBV19|NA|TRBJ1-5|NA
CASRSGTTNQPQHF
TGTGCCAGTAGGTCCGGGACAACAAATCAGCCCCAGCATTTT